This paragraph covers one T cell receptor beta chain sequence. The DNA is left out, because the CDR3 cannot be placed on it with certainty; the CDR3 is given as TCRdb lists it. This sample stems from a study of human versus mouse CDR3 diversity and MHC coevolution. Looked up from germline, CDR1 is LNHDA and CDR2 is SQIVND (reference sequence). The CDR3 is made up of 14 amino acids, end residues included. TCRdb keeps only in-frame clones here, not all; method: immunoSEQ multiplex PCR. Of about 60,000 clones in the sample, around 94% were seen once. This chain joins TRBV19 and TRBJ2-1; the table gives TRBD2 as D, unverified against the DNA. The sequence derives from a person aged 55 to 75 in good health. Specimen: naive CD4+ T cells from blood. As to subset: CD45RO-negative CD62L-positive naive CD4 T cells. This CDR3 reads CASSIFASGSLLFF.